The sequence of this T cell receptor beta chain was determined in a study of identical twins. TCRdb independently ran MiXCR on the 5' RACE reads; one entry per CDR3 protein. The profile covers 1,800,000 or so distinct CDR3 sequences, with roughly a third appearing a single time and 0.27% taken by the ten largest. This clonotype was recorded many times. Antigen: not known. Study findings and constraints: A lower insertion count was a feature of abundant cord blood beta clonotypes, with no such feature in memory repertoires.

CDR3 length: 14 residues. Germline V gene sequence: CDR1 SGDLS, CDR2 YYNGEE. The V and J ends lost 0 bases and 2 bases respectively, with 6 bases between them. V gene TRBV9 combines with J gene TRBJ2-1, with a tentative D call TRBD2 (6 bases). The sample was cord blood. The TCR was taken from a newborn girl in good health. CDR3 region: CASSVGTTYNEQFF. CDR3 in DNA: TGTGCCAGCAGCGTAGGGACTACCTACAATGAGCAGTTCTTC.